Following are 6 T cell receptor beta chains from one sample sequenced in a study of blood T cell repertoires in COVID-19. Measured with immunoSEQ multiplex PCR; TCRdb has only the in-frame clones, and not every one. The profile shows approximately 150,000 clones, about 80% of them singletons. The sequenced sample was peripheral blood. The receptors here all came from a woman aged 80 or over with acute or convalescent COVID-19.

The chain is built from TRBV5-1 and TRBJ2-1; 9 nucleotides agree with TRBD1. Germline V gene sequence: CDR1 SGHRS, CDR2 YFSETQ. The V and J ends lost 2 bases and 12 bases, in that order; junction bases with no gene match: 6. The CDR3 extends over 13 amino acids. The CDR3 is CASSLVQGASQFF. The CDR3 DNA reads TGCGCCAGCAGCTTAGTACAGGGGGCGTCGCAGTTCTTC.

This sequence joins TRBV18 and TRBJ2-1; perhaps TRBD2 as D (6 bases). The CDR3 is 16 amino acids. V dropped 1 base and J dropped 5 bases, with 15 bases sitting between them. Per germline, CDR1 KGHSH and CDR2 LQKENI. CDR3 amino acids: CASSPQIGLTNNEQFF. The CDR3, as DNA: TGTGCCAGCTCACCACAGATCGGACTAACTAACAATGAGCAGTTCTTC.

The chain couples TRBV2 to TRBJ2-2, with 9 bases identical to TRBD1. Trimming removed 5 bases from V and 5 bases from J; junction bases left unmatched: 9. The V gene's germline CDR1 is SNHLY and CDR2 FYNNEI. The CDR3 sequence is 16 residues long. The CDR3 spells CASSIDRGSGTGELFF. In DNA, the CDR3 is TGTGCCAGCAGTATAGACAGGGGGTCAGGGACCGGGGAGCTGTTTTTT.

The chain has TRBV6-2 or TRBV6-3 and TRBJ1-4; D possibly corresponds to TRBD1 (6 bases). This CDR3 has 14 amino acids. The V end was cut by 4 bases, the J end by 4 bases, with 10 bases between. CDR1 is MNHEY, CDR2 SVGEGT, per germline. The CDR3 reads CASSFGQFNEKLFF. The CDR3 DNA reads as TGTGCCAGCAGTTTCGGACAGTTTAATGAAAAACTGTTTTTT.

This clone has only a few counts. V gene TRBV19 combines with J gene TRBJ1-2, with 9 bases that match TRBD1. The CDR3 loop spans 13 amino acids. From germline, CDR1 is LNHDA and CDR2 SQIVND (reference sequence). V lost 5 bases, J lost 5 bases, and 3 bases stayed unmatched. CDR3 protein: CASSLDRGYGYTF. In DNA form, the CDR3 reads TGTGCCAGTAGTTTGGACAGGGGTTATGGCTACACCTTC.

Note on this clone: Different DNA sequences within this sample yield the same CDR3. The J gene is TRBJ2-2, the V gene TRBV5-1; the match to TRBD1 covers 7 bases. The germline V gene encodes CDR1 SGHRS and CDR2 YFSETQ. The CDR3 runs to 14 residues. Trimming took 2 bases from V and 5 from J; bases not matched to a gene: 3. Here the CDR3 reads CASSLQGRTGELFF. CDR3 nucleotides: TGCGCCAGCAGCTTACAGGGGCGGACCGGGGAGCTGTTTTTT.